Listed here is a single T cell receptor beta chain. Its antigen is as yet unknown. CDR3 length: 13 amino acids. In germline, CDR1 is LNHNV, CDR2 YYDKDF (reference sequence). V shed 2 bases, J shed 4 bases, and the junction held 0 bases outside the gene matches. A multiplex PCR was run with 60 Vbeta primers and 13 Jbeta primers. Sequencing used immunoSEQ multiplex PCR; TCRdb keeps in-frame clones, though not all of them. The table has 100,000 to 120,000 clones, about 78% seen once; the top ten hold approximately 5%. This entry belongs to a study of cytomegalovirus exposure and HLA in healthy donors. Whole-study results and caveats: The study carried out a later analysis of TCR beta sequences. It associated some 15,000 of them with specific HLA alleles at a false discovery rate of 0.05.

The material sequenced was PBMCs. The chain is built from TRBV15 and TRBJ2-3; 7 bases line up with TRBD1. This TCR came from a woman in her twenties or thirties in good health and CMV-seropositive. In nucleotides, the CDR3 is TGTGCCACCAGCAGAACAGGGGCAGATACGCAGTATTTT. It is translated as CATSRTGADTQYF.